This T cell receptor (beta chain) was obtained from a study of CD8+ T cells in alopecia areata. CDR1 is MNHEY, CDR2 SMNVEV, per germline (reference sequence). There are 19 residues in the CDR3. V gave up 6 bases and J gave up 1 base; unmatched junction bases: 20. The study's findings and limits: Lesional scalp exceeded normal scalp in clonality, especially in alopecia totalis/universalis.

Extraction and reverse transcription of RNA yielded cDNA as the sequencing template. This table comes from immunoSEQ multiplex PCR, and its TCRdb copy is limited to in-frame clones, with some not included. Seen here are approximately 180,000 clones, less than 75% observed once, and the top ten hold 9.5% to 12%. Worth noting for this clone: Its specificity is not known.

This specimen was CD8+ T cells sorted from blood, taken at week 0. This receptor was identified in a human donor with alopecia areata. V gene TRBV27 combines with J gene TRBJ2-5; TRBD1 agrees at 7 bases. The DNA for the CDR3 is TGTGCCAGCAGCCCCGGGACAGCTAATTTCTGGGGGATCCAAGAGACCCAGTACTTC. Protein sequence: CASSPGTANFWGIQETQYF.